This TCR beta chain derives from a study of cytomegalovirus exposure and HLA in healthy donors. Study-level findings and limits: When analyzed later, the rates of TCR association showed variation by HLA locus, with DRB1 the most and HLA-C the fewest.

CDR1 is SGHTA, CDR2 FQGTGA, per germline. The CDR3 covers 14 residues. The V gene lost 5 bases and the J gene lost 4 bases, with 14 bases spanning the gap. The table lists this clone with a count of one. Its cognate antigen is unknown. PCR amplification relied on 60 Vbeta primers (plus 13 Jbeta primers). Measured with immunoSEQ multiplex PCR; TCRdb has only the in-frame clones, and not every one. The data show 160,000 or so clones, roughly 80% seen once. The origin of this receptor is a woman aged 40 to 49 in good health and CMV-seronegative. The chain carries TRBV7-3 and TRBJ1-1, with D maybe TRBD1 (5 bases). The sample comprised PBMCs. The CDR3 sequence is CASSPWGGFTEAFF. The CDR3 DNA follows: TGTGCCAGCAGCCCTTGGGGGGGGTTCACTGAAGCTTTCTTT.